This is a list of T cell receptor beta chains from one sample in a study of regulatory T cells in long-lasting Graves disease. One entry per CDR3 protein, called by TCRdb with MiXCR from the multiplex PCR reads. The sample lists about 370,000 distinct CDR3 sequences, 15% to 18% occurring once. Sequences were derived from peripheral blood mononuclear cells (PBMCs), sampled at new diagnosis, from a patient treated with antithyroid drugs. Every receptor here comes from a female donor with Graves disease. Each CDR3 is given with its conserved first and last residue. D genes are given only for firm matches. Size values are once, few and many counts, or a class for expanded clones, and some rows have none.

cdr3_length	d_call	clone_size	v_call	j_call	cdr3_aa	cdr3_nt
14	-	-	TRBV18	TRBJ1-1	CASSSAEENTEAFF	TGTGCCAGCTCTTCAGCCGAAGAAAACACTGAAGCTTTCTTT
17	TRBD1	few	TRBV30	TRBJ1-1	CAWSLTETGEVYTEAFF	TGTGCCTGGAGTTTGACCGAGACAGGGGAGGTTTACACTGAAGCTTTCTTT
12	-	many	TRBV28	TRBJ1-1	CASSFGRVEAFF	TGTGCCAGCAGTTTCGGTAGGGTTGAAGCTTTCTTT
12	-	-	TRBV27	TRBJ1-2	CASSWATLGYTF	TGTGCCAGTAGTTGGGCAACCCTTGGCTACACCTTC
12	-	many	TRBV7-2	TRBJ2-3	CASSLMMDTQYF	TGTGCCAGCAGCTTAATGATGGATACGCAGTATTTT
15	TRBD1	few	TRBV6-1	TRBJ2-7	CASSLDRGRSYEQYF	TGTGCCAGCAGCCTAGACAGGGGCCGCTCCTACGAGCAGTACTTC
15	-	-	TRBV4-3	TRBJ1-5	CASSRALASTDTQHF	TGCGCCAGCAGCCGAGCATTAGCAAGCACAGATACGCAGCATTTT
15	TRBD1	few	TRBV18	TRBJ1-5	CASSQDRSGNQPQHF	TGTGCCAGCTCACAGGACAGGAGCGGCAATCAGCCCCAGCATTTT
16	TRBD2	many	TRBV12-3/TRBV12-4	TRBJ2-3	CASRPRLAPRLDTQYF	TGTGCCAGCAGACCTCGACTAGCGCCACGGCTGGATACGCAGTATTTT
16	-	many	TRBV9	TRBJ1-2	CASSVDEGIRIYGYTF	TGTGCCAGCAGCGTAGATGAAGGGATTCGGATCTATGGCTACACCTTC
13	TRBD1	many	TRBV7-2	TRBJ2-5	CASSRDRQETQYF	TGTGCCAGCAGCCGGGACAGGCAAGAGACCCAGTACTTC
16	-	many	TRBV7-3	TRBJ2-2	CASSLTGGVDTGELFF	TGTGCCAGCAGCTTAACAGGGGGTGTGGACACCGGGGAGCTGTTTTTT
14	TRBD2	many	TRBV27	TRBJ2-1	CASRVRGEANEQFF	TGTGCCAGCAGGGTCCGGGGGGAGGCCAATGAGCAGTTCTTC
14	-	-	TRBV6-2/TRBV6-3	TRBJ2-5	CASSPLEYQETQYF	TGTGCCAGCAGCCCACTGGAGTACCAAGAGACCCAGTACTTC
14	-	many	TRBV7-2	TRBJ2-7	CASSLELGYYEQYF	TGTGCCAGCAGCTTAGAACTGGGATACTACGAGCAGTACTTC